The 23 T cell receptor beta chains below come from one sample, sequenced in a study of cytomegalovirus exposure and HLA in healthy donors. The PCR used 60 Vbeta and 13 Jbeta primers. Here immunoSEQ multiplex PCR was the method, and the copy in TCRdb shows in-frame clones only, minus some. The data contain over 70,000 clones, 74% of them singletons. Sequencing used PBMCs. Receptors originate from a man under 40 in good health and CMV-seropositive.

This chain links TRBV29-1 with TRBJ2-6, with no clear D. This CDR3 is 14 amino acids long. V gave up 3 bases and J gave up 0 bases, with 6 bases separating them. The germline V gene encodes CDR1 SQVTM and CDR2 ANQGSEA. The chain's CDR3 is CSVDSYSGANVLTF. CDR3 nucleotide sequence: TGCAGCGTTGACAGTTACTCTGGGGCCAACGTCCTGACTTTC.

The chain joins TRBV28 to TRBJ1-1; D is possibly TRBD1 (6 bases). CDR1 and CDR2 (germline): MDHEN, SYDVKM. The CDR3 is 15 amino acids. The V and J ends lost 2 bases and 0 bases respectively, with 10 bases between them. This chain's CDR3 is CASSLHQGLNTEAFF. CDR3 nucleotides: TGTGCCAGCAGTTTACATCAGGGGCTGAACACTGAAGCTTTCTTT.

The chain employs TRBV5-1 and TRBJ1-2, with 8 bases that match TRBD1. Trimming at V came to 2 bases and at J to 6 bases, leaving 12 bases not matched to a gene. Germline V lookup: CDR1 SGHRS, CDR2 YFSETQ. This CDR3 is built from 16 residues. This CDR3 is CASSFPQGGPPNGYTF. The CDR3 nucleotides are TGCGCCAGCAGCTTCCCACAGGGGGGCCCACCGAATGGCTACACCTTC.

The rearrangement joins TRBV6-5 to TRBJ2-1; a possible D gene is TRBD1 (5 bases). The CDR3 is made up of 13 amino acids. V lost 5 bases to trimming and J lost 5 bases, with 10 bases between them. CDR1 and CDR2 from the germline V gene are MNHEY and SVGAGI. The CDR3 bases are TGTGCCAGCAGTGCGAACAGGAACAATGAGCAGTTCTTC. Residues: CASSANRNNEQFF.

This chain links TRBV6-1 with TRBJ1-5; TRBD1 agrees at 9 bases. CDR3 length: 18 residues. The V gene end was trimmed by 3 bases and the J gene end by 0 bases; junction bases not matched to a gene: 9. Germline V gene lookup returns CDR1 MNHNS and CDR2 SASEGT. The CDR3 region has the DNA TGTGCCAGCAGTGAGCGGACAGGGGCGGCCTATAGCAATCAGCCCCAGCATTTT. This codes for CASSERTGAAYSNQPQHF.

The chain employs TRBV18 and TRBJ1-6; possible D gene TRBD1, 5 bases. V lost 5 bases to trimming and J lost 5 bases, with 13 bases between them. Germline CDR1 and CDR2: KGHSH and LQKENI. The CDR3 has 15 amino acids. The DNA of the CDR3 is TGTGCCAGCTCATCCCGACAGTCTAATAATTCACCCCTCCACTTT. This codes for CASSSRQSNNSPLHF.

The rearrangement uses TRBV5-6 and TRBJ1-2; D is ambiguous. Germline V gives CDR1 SGHDT, CDR2 YYEEEE. The CDR3 totals 14 residues. V shed 0 bases and J shed 8 bases, with 14 bases lying between them. The CDR3 is CASSLAGALLGYTF. For the CDR3, the DNA is TGTGCCAGCAGCTTGGCCGGAGCTCTTCTGGGCTACACCTTC.

CDR3 protein: CASSEGTGDSPLHF. CDR3 bases: TGCGCCAGCAGTGAGGGGACAGGGGACTCACCCCTCCACTTT. The chain combines TRBV10-1 with TRBJ1-6; TRBD1 matches at 10 bases. The length of the CDR3 is 14 residues. V lost 2 bases, J lost 10 bases, and 2 bases stayed unmatched. The germline V gene encodes CDR1 WNHNN and CDR2 SYGVQD (reference sequence).

This clone was counted only a few times. The chain employs TRBV15 and TRBJ2-5; TRBD1 is a possible D gene (6 bases). The CDR3 loop spans 16 amino acids. Germline V gene data show CDR1 as LNHNV and CDR2 as YYDKDF (reference sequence). The V and J ends lost 5 bases and 0 bases respectively, with 16 bases between them. The CDR3 is CATSVRAGAHQETQYF. CDR3 bases: TGTGCCACCAGCGTAAGGGCAGGGGCCCACCAAGAGACCCAGTACTTC. Full variable domain (remainder filled in from reference TRBV15 and TRBJ2-5): DAMVIQNPRYQVTQFGKPVTLSCSQTLNHNVMYWYQQKSSQAPKLLFHYYDKDFNNEADTPDNFQSRRPNTSFCFLDIRSPGLGDTAMYLCATSVRAGAHQETQYFGPGTRLLVL.

The V call is TRBV7-2, the J call TRBJ2-3; TRBD2 matches 10 bases. CDR3 length equals 14 residues. Germline values: CDR1 SGHTA, CDR2 FQGNSA. V lost 5 bases, J lost 1 base, and 0 bases stayed unmatched. CDR3 DNA: TGTGCCAGCAGCAGCGGGGGGGGCACAGATACGCAGTATTTT. This sequence encodes CASSSGGGTDTQYF.

This clone was recorded a few times. The CDR3 here is CAWSNGGGETQYF. Written as DNA, the CDR3 is TGTGCCTGGAGTAACGGGGGAGGAGAGACCCAGTACTTC. The chain has TRBV30 and TRBJ2-5; perhaps TRBD2 as D (6 bases). V lost 2 bases, J lost 4 bases, and 11 bases lay in between. The germline gives CDR1 GTSNPN, CDR2 SVGIG (reference sequence). The CDR3 is 13 amino acids.

The J gene is TRBJ2-7, the V gene TRBV4-3; 8 nucleotides agree with TRBD1. V gave up 0 bases and J gave up 3 bases; unmatched junction bases: 7. Germline CDR1 and CDR2: LGHNA and YSLEER. There are 16 residues in the CDR3. CDR3 sequence (DNA): TGCGCCAGCAGCCAAGATCCGACAGGGGTGGGCTACGAGCAGTACTTC. Protein: CASSQDPTGVGYEQYF.

This chain joins TRBV7-9 and TRBJ2-3, with a weak D call TRBD2 (6 bases). Per germline, CDR1 SEHNR and CDR2 FQNEAQ (reference sequence). The V end was cut by 0 bases, the J end by 0 bases, with 16 bases between. The CDR3 extends over 18 amino acids. CDR3 DNA sequence: TGTGCCAGCAGCTTAGCGCTCAGTGGAGGGAGGAGCACAGATACGCAGTATTTT. Translated, it gives CASSLALSGGRSTDTQYF.

The chain couples TRBV18 to TRBJ2-1, with 9 nucleotides matching TRBD2. There are 14 residues in the CDR3. Per germline, CDR1 KGHSH and CDR2 LQKENI. Trimming cost V 5 bases and J 3 bases; bases outside gene matches: 2. The DNA for the CDR3 is TGTGCCAGCTCAAATAGCGGGGGCTACAATGAGCAGTTCTTC. Translated: CASSNSGGYNEQFF.

This chain uses TRBV9 with TRBJ2-7, with a tentative D call TRBD2 (6 bases). The CDR3 has 15 amino acids. Germline CDR1 and CDR2: SGDLS and YYNGEE. Trimming removed 4 bases from V and 2 bases from J, with 16 bases in between. In nucleotides, the CDR3 is TGTGCCAGCAGCCCAGACGGACTAATTACCTACGAGCAGTACTTC. Its protein is CASSPDGLITYEQYF.

V gene TRBV7-2 combines with J gene TRBJ2-5, with 8 bases matching TRBD1. This CDR3 is built from 15 residues. Germline CDR1 and CDR2: SGHTA and FQGNSA. Unmatched junction bases numbered 7, after V lost 6 bases and J lost 1 base. The DNA of the CDR3 is TGTGCCAGCAGTGTAAGGGGACAGGTCCAAGAGACCCAGTACTTC. This gives the protein CASSVRGQVQETQYF.

This clone was detected only a few times. The rearrangement uses TRBV29-1 and TRBJ2-7, with 9 bases that match TRBD1. CDR3 length equals 15 residues. Trimming removed 0 bases from V and 6 bases from J; junction bases left unmatched: 9. Germline CDR1 reads SQVTM; CDR2 reads ANQGSEA. The CDR3 DNA reads as TGCAGCGTTGAAGATACGGGGACAGGGAGTGCCGAGCAGTACTTC. This encodes CSVEDTGTGSAEQYF.

This clone was seen only a few times. The junction differs from germline at one of its ends, possibly a read error. The rearrangement joins TRBV7-9 to TRBJ2-3; tentatively, D is TRBD2 (5 bases). The CDR3 has 13 residues. Germline V CDR1 and CDR2: SEHNR, FQNEAQ (reference sequence). This chain's CDR3 is CASTPGSTDTQYF. Here the CDR3 DNA reads TGTGCCAGCACCCCGGGAAGCACGGATACGCAGTATTTT.

This chain joins TRBV6-4 and TRBJ2-2, with TRBD2 matching 7 bases. The ends lost 2 bases at V and 3 bases at J; junction bases unmatched: 3. Germline V gene data show CDR1 as MRHNA and CDR2 as SNTAGT. This CDR3 is built from 15 residues. This chain's CDR3 is CASSDGGEDTGELFF. CDR3 sequence (DNA): TGTGCCAGCAGTGACGGGGGGGAGGACACCGGGGAGCTGTTTTTT.

This chain joins TRBV5-1 and TRBJ1-1, with a possible D match to TRBD1 (5 bases). The CDR3 length is 17 residues. Germline assignment: CDR1 SGHRS and CDR2 YFSETQ. V lost 0 bases to trimming and J lost 1 base, with 16 bases between them. CDR3 bases: TGCGCCAGCAGCTTGGTTTCCTCAGGGTACGAGAACACTGAAGCTTTCTTT. Amino acid sequence: CASSLVSSGYENTEAFF.

This clone was observed a handful of times. This chain joins TRBV14 and TRBJ2-2; D is unclear. Germline CDR1 SGHDN, CDR2 FVKESK. The V end was cut by 1 base, the J end by 1 base, with 7 bases between. The CDR3 runs 15 residues. CDR3: CASSQGLLNTGELFF. The CDR3 DNA sequence: TGTGCCAGCAGCCAAGGGCTTCTGAACACCGGGGAGCTGTTTTTT.

This chain connects TRBV9 to TRBJ2-6; D is possibly TRBD1 (5 bases). There are 17 residues in the CDR3. Germline-derived CDR1 and CDR2 are SGDLS and YYNGEE. V lost 0 bases and J lost 0, with 10 bases in between. CDR3 amino acids: CASSVDPGLSGANVLTF. CDR3 DNA sequence: TGTGCCAGCAGCGTAGATCCAGGGCTCTCTGGGGCCAACGTCCTGACTTTC.

The CDR3 DNA is TGTGCCAGCAGCTCCGGGGGCGGGAGGGCCTACGAGCAGTACTTC. Protein product: CASSSGGGRAYEQYF. The chain uses TRBV7-3 and TRBJ2-7; TRBD2 matches at 9 bases. This CDR3 has 15 amino acids. After removal of 4 bases from V and 2 bases from J, the junction contained 6 bases not matched to a gene. Germline-derived CDR1 and CDR2 are SGHTA and FQGTGA.